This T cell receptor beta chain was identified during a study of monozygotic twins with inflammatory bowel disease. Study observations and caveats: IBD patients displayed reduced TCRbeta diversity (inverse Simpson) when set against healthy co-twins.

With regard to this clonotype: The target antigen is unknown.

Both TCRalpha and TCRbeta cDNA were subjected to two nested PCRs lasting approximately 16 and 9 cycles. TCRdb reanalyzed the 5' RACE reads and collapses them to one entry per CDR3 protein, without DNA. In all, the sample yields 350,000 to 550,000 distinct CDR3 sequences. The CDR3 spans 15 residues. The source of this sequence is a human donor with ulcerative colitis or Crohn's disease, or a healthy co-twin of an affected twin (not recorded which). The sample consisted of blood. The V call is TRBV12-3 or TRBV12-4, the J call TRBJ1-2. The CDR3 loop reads CASSSIGRANYGYTF.